These T cell receptor beta chains were read from a single sample in a study of early T cells in non-severe SARS-CoV-2 infection. In TCRdb, the 5' RACE reads were re-called with MiXCR into one record per CDR3 protein. The top ten clones hold approximately 6.3% of a sample with 45,000 to 75,000 distinct CDR3 sequences, 5.6% of them seen once. The sequenced material came from whole blood. The receptors were gathered from an adult who was a healthcare worker with PCR-confirmed SARS-CoV-2 infection or an uninfected control (not recorded which). CDR3s include the opening cysteine and the closing phenylalanine or tryptophan. The D gene is left open where the match is weak. Clone size, where shown, is once, few, many, or a class for clones that have expanded.

J gene | V gene | D gene | clone size | CDR3 protein | CDR3 DNA
TRBJ1-5 | TRBV7-2 | NA | many | CASSLVGVRQPQHF | TGTGCCAGCAGCTTAGTCGGGGTTCGTCAGCCCCAGCATTTT
TRBJ2-7 | TRBV2 | NA | few | CASSEALRFQYF | TGTGCCAGCAGTGAAGCGCTACGGTTTCAGTACTTC
TRBJ1-5 | TRBV27 | TRBD1 | many | CASSLQGGNQPQHF | TGTGCCAGCAGCTTACAGGGGGGCAATCAGCCCCAGCATTTT
TRBJ2-5 | TRBV4-2 | NA | few | CASSQDLEGPPAQYF | TGTGCCAGCAGCCAAGATCTAGAGGGCCCCCCAGCCCAGTACTTC
TRBJ1-4 | TRBV7-9 | TRBD1 | many | CASRPGQGPNEKLFF | TGTGCCAGCAGACCAGGACAGGGACCGAATGAAAAACTGTTTTTT
TRBJ1-2 | TRBV5-4 | TRBD1 | NA | CASSPGGQDYGYTF | TGTGCCAGCAGCCCGGGGGGACAGGACTATGGCTACACCTTC
TRBJ1-1 | TRBV7-3 | NA | NA | CASSLSPGSHTEAFF | TGTGCCAGCAGCTTGTCTCCGGGGAGCCACACTGAAGCTTTCTTT
TRBJ2-1 | TRBV9 | TRBD2 | many | CASSVARGRGYNEQFF | TGTGCCAGCAGCGTAGCTCGAGGGAGGGGCTACAATGAGCAGTTCTTC
TRBJ1-2 | TRBV7-9 | NA | many | CASASVRFGYTF | TGTGCCAGCGCAAGTGTACGATTCGGCTACACCTTC
TRBJ2-7 | TRBV29-1 | NA | many | CSGGTSGNEQYF | TGCAGCGGCGGGACATCTGGCAACGAGCAGTACTTC
TRBJ1-2 | TRBV6-5 | NA | few | CASREDGNYGYTF | TGTGCCAGCCGGGAAGACGGGAACTATGGCTACACCTTC
TRBJ2-7 | TRBV6-5 | NA | NA | CASSLAARDYEQYF | TGTGCCAGCAGTCTAGCTGCCAGGGACTACGAGCAGTACTTC
TRBJ1-1 | TRBV27 | NA | NA | CASRGGTEAFF | TGTGCCAGCAGAGGGGGCACTGAAGCTTTCTTT
TRBJ2-3 | TRBV5-4 | NA | many | CASSLGSGGTDTQYF | TGTGCCAGCAGCTTGGGTAGCGGCGGTACAGATACGCAGTATTTT
TRBJ1-2 | TRBV19 | TRBD1 | NA | CASHSGTGGLYGYTF | TGTGCCAGTCACTCTGGGACAGGTGGGCTCTATGGCTACACCTTC
TRBJ2-7 | TRBV6-2/TRBV6-3 | NA | many | CASSPYYEQYF | TGTGCCAGCAGCCCCTACTACGAGCAGTACTTC
TRBJ1-2 | TRBV18 | NA | many | CASSPLGFYGYTF | TGTGCCAGCTCACCTCTTGGCTTCTATGGCTACACCTTC
TRBJ2-5 | TRBV12-3/TRBV12-4 | TRBD2 | few | CASSFRGLAGGQETQYF | TGTGCCAGCAGTTTTCGTGGCCTAGCGGGGGGGCAAGAGACCCAGTACTTC
TRBJ1-5 | TRBV4-3 | NA | many | CASSQGWGDTQHF | TGCGCCAGCAGCCAAGGATGGGGGGATACCCAGCATTTT
TRBJ2-7 | TRBV7-6 | NA | many | CASSLGVRSNDEQYF | TGTGCCAGCAGCTTAGGGGTCAGGAGCAACGACGAGCAGTACTTC
TRBJ1-2 | TRBV6-5 | NA | many | CASSYSWESNYGYTF | TGTGCCAGCAGTTACTCATGGGAGTCTAACTATGGCTACACCTTC
TRBJ2-1 | TRBV15 | NA | many | CATSRGRDTYNEQFF | TGTGCCACCAGCAGAGGTCGAGACACGTACAATGAGCAGTTCTTC
TRBJ2-5 | TRBV27 | NA | NA | CASSLVIGTGETQYF | TGTGCCAGCAGTTTAGTGATCGGGACTGGAGAGACCCAGTACTTC
TRBJ1-1 | TRBV10-2 | NA | many | CASSESHREAFF | TGCGCCAGCAGTGAGTCGCACAGGGAAGCTTTCTTT
TRBJ2-2 | TRBV2 | NA | few | CASSGTLTNTGELFF | TGTGCCAGCAGTGGGACGCTTACGAACACCGGGGAGCTGTTTTTT
TRBJ2-7 | TRBV7-2 | NA | many | CASSSHSYEQYF | TGTGCCAGCAGCTCGCATTCCTACGAGCAGTACTTC
TRBJ2-3 | TRBV20-1 | NA | NA | CSASTTDTQYF | TGCAGTGCTAGTACCACAGATACGCAGTATTTT
TRBJ1-1 | TRBV7-9 | NA | many | CASSLVGQVNTEAFF | TGTGCCAGCAGCTTAGTCGGCCAGGTCAACACTGAAGCTTTCTTT
TRBJ2-5 | TRBV12-3/TRBV12-4 | NA | many | CASSPGSPGETQYF | TGTGCCAGCAGTCCAGGCTCCCCGGGGGAGACCCAGTACTTC
TRBJ2-3 | TRBV19 | NA | many | CASSSAGSADTQYF | TGTGCCAGTAGTAGTGCAGGGAGCGCAGATACGCAGTATTTT
TRBJ2-6 | TRBV4-2 | TRBD1 | many | CASSHFGQGTGANVLTF | TGTGCCAGCAGCCACTTCGGACAGGGAACGGGGGCCAACGTCCTGACTTTC
TRBJ1-6 | TRBV4-1 | NA | many | CASSQVAWVSPLHF | TGCGCCAGCAGCCAAGTAGCCTGGGTTTCACCCCTCCACTTT
TRBJ1-1 | TRBV7-2 | NA | few | CASSLDFGASGAFF | TGTGCCAGCAGCTTAGATTTTGGAGCATCCGGGGCTTTCTTT
TRBJ2-2 | TRBV12-3/TRBV12-4 | NA | many | CASSLVSGPSTGELFF | TGTGCCAGCAGTTTAGTTAGCGGACCTTCTACCGGGGAGCTGTTTTTT
TRBJ2-5 | TRBV7-2 | NA | few | CASSLEWSGEPPKTQYF | TGTGCCAGCAGCTTAGAGTGGTCGGGGGAACCGCCCAAGACCCAGTACTTC
TRBJ2-1 | TRBV4-3 | TRBD2 | many | CASSPGLAEAASSYNEQFF | TGCGCCTCCAGTCCGGGACTAGCGGAGGCCGCTAGCTCCTACAATGAGCAGTTCTTC
TRBJ1-1 | TRBV11-2 | NA | NA | CASSPTAMNTEAFF | TGTGCCAGCAGCCCGACAGCGATGAACACTGAAGCTTTCTTT
TRBJ2-5 | TRBV20-1 | TRBD2 | many | CSAPTTSGMQETQYF | TGCAGTGCTCCGACGACTAGCGGGATGCAAGAGACCCAGTACTTC
TRBJ2-5 | TRBV7-2 | NA | many | CASSSFRRDPPETQYF | TGTGCCAGCAGCTCATTCCGCAGGGACCCCCCTGAGACCCAGTACTTC
TRBJ2-3 | TRBV7-3 | NA | NA | CASSLRERDTQYF | TGTGCCAGCAGCTTAAGAGAGAGAGATACGCAGTATTTT
TRBJ2-7 | TRBV3-1 | NA | many | CASSQAGGPSYEQYF | TGTGCCAGCAGCCAAGCGGGCGGGCCAAGCTACGAGCAGTACTTC
TRBJ2-4 | TRBV14 | NA | NA | CASSRGNIQYF | TGTGCCAGCAGCCGGGGGAACATTCAGTACTTC
TRBJ2-2 | TRBV19 | NA | few | CASSIWGAGELFF | TGTGCCAGTAGTATATGGGGCGCCGGGGAGCTGTTTTTT
TRBJ1-2 | TRBV20-1 | TRBD1 | many | CSAPGQGAPGYTF | TGCAGTGCTCCAGGACAGGGAGCTCCCGGCTACACCTTC
TRBJ2-1 | TRBV30 | TRBD2 | many | CAWSPGLAANEQFF | TGTGCCTGGAGTCCGGGACTAGCGGCCAATGAGCAGTTCTTC
TRBJ1-5 | TRBV5-6 | NA | few | CASSFDGSNQPQHF | TGTGCCAGCAGCTTTGACGGTAGCAATCAGCCCCAGCATTTT
TRBJ2-2 | TRBV3-1 | NA | many | CASSQEVHANTGELFF | TGTGCCAGCAGCCAAGAGGTACACGCGAACACCGGGGAGCTGTTTTTT
TRBJ1-2 | TRBV12-5 | NA | many | CASAAQGNYGYTF | TGTGCTAGTGCCGCCCAGGGTAACTATGGCTACACCTTC
TRBJ2-1 | TRBV5-1 | TRBD2 | many | CASRPRLAGGRNEQFF | TGCGCCAGCAGACCTAGACTAGCGGGAGGGCGCAATGAGCAGTTCTTC
TRBJ2-1 | TRBV30 | TRBD2 | few | CAWSVRGGEQFF | TGTGCCTGGAGTGTACGGGGGGGTGAGCAGTTCTTC
TRBJ2-6 | TRBV24-1 | TRBD1 | many | CATSITGAGGANVLTF | TGTGCCACCAGTATAACAGGGGCTGGTGGGGCCAACGTCCTGACTTTC
TRBJ1-5 | TRBV2 | NA | many | CASSREIGGNQPQHF | TGTGCCAGCAGCAGGGAGATTGGCGGCAATCAGCCCCAGCATTTT
TRBJ2-1 | TRBV19 | NA | NA | CASSKTSSYNEQFF | TGTGCCAGTAGTAAGACTAGCTCCTACAATGAGCAGTTCTTC
TRBJ1-2 | TRBV12-3/TRBV12-4 | TRBD1 | many | CASSRRGQGNYGYTF | TGTGCCAGCAGCCGCCGGGGACAGGGAAACTATGGCTACACCTTC
TRBJ2-1 | TRBV7-9 | NA | many | CASSFPEAARYNEQFF | TGTGCCAGCAGCTTCCCGGAAGCGGCTCGCTACAATGAGCAGTTCTTC
TRBJ2-1 | TRBV6-1 | TRBD2 | many | CASEGTSGRASEQFF | TGTGCCAGCGAAGGGACTAGCGGGAGGGCCTCTGAGCAGTTCTTC
TRBJ2-3 | TRBV7-3 | TRBD2 | NA | CASSLTPAGLTDTQYF | TGTGCCAGCAGCTTAACTCCAGCGGGGCTCACAGATACGCAGTATTTT
TRBJ2-7 | TRBV20-1 | TRBD1 | many | CSASRDRAYEQYF | TGCAGTGCCTCCAGGGACAGGGCCTACGAGCAGTACTTC
TRBJ2-3 | TRBV15 | TRBD2 | few | CATSRKLTSTSGSRDTQYF | TGTGCCACCAGCAGAAAGCTGACCTCCACTAGCGGGTCACGGGATACGCAGTATTTT
TRBJ2-3 | TRBV6-4 | NA | many | CASSDRGSTDTQYF | TGTGCCAGCAGTGACAGGGGGTCCACAGATACGCAGTATTTT